Sequencing of this TCR beta chain was carried out in a study of blood T cell dynamics during melanoma immunotherapy. This clone was observed a few times. Time point in this sample: pre-treatment baseline. Generated by immunoSEQ multiplex PCR, the TCRdb table keeps only in-frame clones and is missing some. The top ten hold around 3.5% of the sample, which has over 10,000 clones, about nine tenths seen once. The sample in question was blood, obtained from a patient treated with checkpoint blockade. The clonotype comes from a human donor with melanoma.

The CDR3 sequence: CASSQGSNQPQHF. As DNA, the CDR3 is TGTGCCAGCAGTCAGGGTAGCAATCAGCCCCAGCATTTT. J is TRBJ1-5 and V is TRBV2; tentative D call: TRBD1 (5 bases). Germline V lookup: CDR1 SNHLY, CDR2 FYNNEI. Trimming left V 5 bases short and J 0 bases short, with 5 bases between. This CDR3 has 13 amino acids. The variable domain in full, with the rest retrieved from reference TRBV2 and TRBJ1-5, is EPEVTQTPSHQVTQMGQEVILRCVPISNHLYFYWYRQILGQKVEFLVSFYNNEISEKSEIFDDQFSVERPDGSNFTLKIRSTKLEDSAMYFCASSQGSNQPQHFGDGTRLSIL.